What follows are 17 T cell receptor beta chains derived from one specimen sequenced in a study of blood T cell repertoires in COVID-19. Assay used: immunoSEQ multiplex PCR; TCRdb lists only in-frame clones, some missing. This table has under 150,000 clones, around nine tenths appearing once. The specimen sequenced was peripheral blood. These receptors were collected from a man between 50 and 59 years old with acute or convalescent COVID-19.

With regard to this clone: Mismatch with germline at one junction end may stem from a read error. The chain links TRBV27 to TRBJ2-1; 11 bases are a match to TRBD2. Germline lookup yields CDR1 MNHEY and CDR2 SMNVEV (reference sequence). This CDR3 has 18 amino acids. CDR3 sequence: CATSRRNDGLAGPREQFF. In DNA, the CDR3 is TGTGCCACCAGTCGTAGAAATGATGGACTAGCGGGTCCCCGGGAGCAGTTCTTC.

V usage is TRBV7-2 and J usage is TRBJ2-5, with 15 positions matching TRBD2. Germline V lookup: CDR1 SGHTA, CDR2 FQGNSA. Unmatched junction bases numbered 10, after V lost 4 bases and J lost 7 bases. The CDR3 is made up of 17 amino acids. CDR3 protein: CASSSKGLAGGSGTQYF. DNA of the CDR3: TGTGCCAGCAGCTCTAAGGGACTAGCGGGAGGATCCGGGACCCAGTACTTC.

The rearrangement uses TRBV7-2 and TRBJ1-2; D perhaps matches TRBD1 (6 bases). There are 14 residues in the CDR3. CDR1 is SGHTA, CDR2 FQGNSA, per germline. Trimming left V 1 base short and J 3 bases short, with 9 bases between. This chain's CDR3 is CASSLDRVDYGYTF. As DNA, the CDR3 is TGTGCCAGCAGCTTAGACAGGGTAGACTATGGCTACACCTTC.

This sequence joins TRBV30 and TRBJ2-3; D unresolved. Germline values: CDR1 GTSNPN, CDR2 SVGIG (reference sequence). The CDR3 extends over 12 amino acids. V was trimmed by 8 bases and J by 2 bases, leaving 11 bases between them. The CDR3 here is CAVSNFTDTQYF. The CDR3 DNA is TGTGCCGTCTCTAATTTCACAGATACGCAGTATTTT.

This chain uses TRBV9 with TRBJ1-1, with D unresolved. The CDR3 runs 14 residues. V was clipped by 0 bases and J by 0 bases, with 6 bases between them. Germline V gene sequence: CDR1 SGDLS, CDR2 YYNGEE. The CDR3, as DNA: TGTGCCAGCAGCGTAGCCGGGGTGAACACTGAAGCTTTCTTT. Translating gives CASSVAGVNTEAFF.

The chain recombines TRBV18 with TRBJ2-5; TRBD1 might be the D (6 bases). V was pared by 3 bases and J by 5 bases, with 13 bases between. CDR1 and CDR2 (germline): KGHSH, LQKENI. The CDR3 is made up of 14 amino acids. The CDR3 DNA reads as TGTGCCAGCTCACCGAACAGGGCTCCCGAGACCCAGTACTTC. Protein sequence: CASSPNRAPETQYF.

The chain uses TRBV13 and TRBJ2-4; 13 bases fit TRBD2. Per the germline V gene, CDR1 is PRHDT and CDR2 is FYEKMQ (reference sequence). The CDR3 length is 20 residues. The ends lost 5 bases at V and 1 base at J; junction bases unmatched: 14. The CDR3 DNA is TGTGCCAGCAGCCCCAACCCGGGACTAGCGGGACGGGAGGCCAAAAACATTCAGTACTTC. As protein: CASSPNPGLAGREAKNIQYF. Full variable domain (remainder filled in from reference TRBV13 and TRBJ2-4): AAGVIQSPRHLIKEKRETATLKCYPIPRHDTVYWYQQGPGQDPQFLISFYEKMQSDKGSIPDRFSAQQFSDYHSELNMSSLELGDSALYFCASSPNPGLAGREAKNIQYFGAGTRLSVL.

CDR3 DNA: TGTGCCAGCAGCCCCGGGACTAGCGGGGTCTCCTACAATGAGCAGTTCTTC. Translated: CASSPGTSGVSYNEQFF. The V and J genes are TRBV5-6 and TRBJ2-1; 13 bases line up with TRBD2. Germline V lookup: CDR1 SGHDT, CDR2 YYEEEE. V shed 4 bases, J shed 0 bases, and the junction held 4 bases outside the gene matches. The CDR3 is made up of 17 amino acids.

The chain uses TRBV29-1 and TRBJ1-4; TRBD1 matches at 8 bases. The junction had 14 bases not matched to a gene; V was cut back by 7 bases and J by 7 bases. CDR3 size: 15 residues. In germline, CDR1 is SQVTM, CDR2 ANQGSEA. CDR3 DNA sequence: TGCAGCGCCGGCCCCGGGAACAGGGGGAGTGAAAAACTGTTTTTT. Encoded protein: CSAGPGNRGSEKLFF.

V and J are TRBV25-1 and TRBJ1-2; the D gene is possibly TRBD1 (5 bases). Trimming removed 3 bases from V and 5 bases from J, with 13 bases in between. This CDR3 has 14 residues. The germline gives CDR1 MGHDK, CDR2 SYGVNS. The CDR3 bases are TGTGCCAGCAGTGACAACCTCGGGGGGTATGGCTACACCTTC. Its translation: CASSDNLGGYGYTF.

The V call is TRBV30, the J call TRBJ2-1; 7 positions match TRBD1. The CDR3 extends over 14 amino acids. The germline gives CDR1 GTSNPN, CDR2 SVGIG (reference sequence). Losses at the gene ends were 3 bases for V and 6 bases for J; bases not matched to a gene: 8. CDR3 nucleotides: TGTGCCTGGAGACAGGGGACCCTAGGCAATGAGCAGTTCTTC. Protein product: CAWRQGTLGNEQFF.

This rearrangement joins TRBV5-4 to TRBJ2-1, with 8 nucleotides matching TRBD2. The CDR3 is made up of 16 amino acids. Germline V CDR1 and CDR2: SGHNT, YYREEE (reference sequence). Unmatched junction bases numbered 5, after V lost 3 bases and J lost 0 bases. CDR3: CASSSIAGGSYNEQFF. The CDR3 DNA is TGTGCCAGCAGCTCTATCGCGGGAGGCTCCTACAATGAGCAGTTCTTC.

The rearrangement joins TRBV29-1 to TRBJ2-7, with TRBD1 as a possible D gene (5 bases). The CDR3 extends over 13 amino acids. Between the trimmed V and J ends, which lost 5 bases and 2 bases, there was a span of 13 bases. CDR1 SQVTM and CDR2 ANQGSEA come from the germline V gene. CDR3 amino acids: CSVMTVDAYEQYF. The CDR3 DNA is TGCAGCGTTATGACAGTTGACGCCTACGAGCAGTACTTC.

The rearrangement joins TRBV19 to TRBJ1-2; D uncertain. Looked up from germline, CDR1 is LNHDA and CDR2 is SQIVND (reference sequence). Deletions cut 0 bases from V and 3 bases from J, with 5 bases between. The CDR3 has 13 amino acids. In DNA form, the CDR3 reads TGTGCCAGTAGTATAGATCGGGACTATGGCTACACCTTC. This encodes CASSIDRDYGYTF.

This chain links TRBV7-9 with TRBJ2-7, with TRBD2 matching over 8 bases. Germline V gene sequence: CDR1 SEHNR, CDR2 FQNEAQ (reference sequence). The CDR3 runs 15 residues. The trim removed 0 bases at V and 2 bases at J, leaving 3 bases unmatched. In nucleotides, the CDR3 is TGTGCCAGCAGCTTAGCCGGGACTAGAACCTACGAGCAGTACTTC. It yields the protein CASSLAGTRTYEQYF.

This chain links TRBV21-1 with TRBJ2-7; TRBD2, the table's D call, lacks a check against the DNA. TRBV21-1 is listed as a pseudogene. The CDR3 runs to 21 residues. CDR3 DNA sequence: TGTGCCAGCACACTTTACGGCCTAGCGGGAGTAGGACCTACCCTCTCATACGAGCAGTACTTC. Protein product: CASTLYGLAGVGPTLSYEQYF.

The chain employs TRBV4-2 and TRBJ2-7; TRBD1 aligns across 9 bases. The CDR3 extends over 15 amino acids. Germline-derived CDR1 and CDR2 are LGHNA and YNFKEQ. Germline trimming cut 1 base from V and 0 bases from J; bases unmatched to any gene: 1. In DNA, the CDR3 is TGTGCCAGCAGCCAAGGGACAGGGGACTCCTACGAGCAGTACTTC. It encodes CASSQGTGDSYEQYF.